The clone carrying this T cell receptor beta chain was found a few times. What it binds is unknown. The sample contains more than one DNA sequence encoding this CDR3. The sample comes from a study of beta chain features in type 1 diabetes. Regarding the study as a whole: Cells with high TCR expression could be over-represented when cDNA is sequenced. In all four CD4+ subsets, TCRB CDR3 length was significantly, moderately reduced in type 1 diabetes.

Purities in excess of 98% were seen in all sorted populations. Reverse transcription of all isolated RNA meant that expressed TCRB transcripts were sequenced. The study sequenced naive, central memory and regulatory T cell samples to an average of approximately 4 million reads. TCRdb's table, derived via immunoSEQ multiplex PCR, lists solely in-frame clones and lacks some. The profile shows under 200,000 clones, approximately 8.1% of them singletons. Between the trimmed V and J ends, which lost 5 bases and 5 bases, there was a span of 12 bases. The CDR3 runs to 13 residues. Looked up from germline, CDR1 is MNHNS and CDR2 is SASEGT.

Sequences were obtained from central memory CD4+ T cells from blood. The chain links TRBV6-1 to TRBJ1-1; D is uncertain. This clonotype was obtained from a man aged 18 to 29 in good health. The CDR3 nucleotides are TGTGCCAGCAGTTTCTCCGGGTCTACTGAAGCTTTCTTT. Protein product: CASSFSGSTEAFF.